This is a list of T cell receptor beta chains from one sample in a study of shared clonotypes between healthy human individuals. Only in-frame clones appear in the TCRdb table, and some are missing; sequencing was by immunoSEQ multiplex PCR. The sample holds roughly 490,000 clones, roughly 85% seen once. Sequenced sample: PBMCs. The receptors shown here come from a woman aged 35 to 49 in good health. Some clones in this sample may be carry-over from other donors' samples. The CDR3 runs from the conserved cysteine through the conserved F or W. D genes are given only for firm matches. Clone size is shown for a subset of rows, as once, few, many or a class of expanded clone.

-	TRBJ2-7	TRBV10-1	once	CASSEDRDTYEQYF	TGCGCCAGCAGTGAGGACCGGGACACCTACGAGCAGTACTTC
-	TRBJ2-1	TRBV7-3	-	CASSLFLSSYNEQFF	TGTGCCAGCAGCTTATTCCTAAGCTCCTACAATGAGCAGTTCTTC
-	TRBJ1-4	TRBV2	-	CASRTGTINEKLFF	TGTGCCAGCAGGACCGGGACCATTAATGAAAAACTGTTTTTT
-	TRBJ2-1	TRBV12-5	-	CAINEQFF	TGTGCTATCAATGAGCAGTTCTTC
-	TRBJ2-7	TRBV4-1	many	CASRRDLNSEQYF	TGCGCCAGCAGAAGGGACCTCAATTCCGAGCAGTACTTC
TRBD1	TRBJ2-7	TRBV28	-	CASSLTGGGSYEQYF	TGTGCCAGCAGTCTGACAGGGGGGGGCTCCTACGAGCAGTACTTC
TRBD1	TRBJ1-1	TRBV27	-	CASSGASGQDTEAFF	TGTGCCAGCAGTGGGGCATCGGGACAGGACACTGAAGCTTTCTTT
TRBD1	TRBJ2-7	TRBV4-3	-	CASSQDQGQGAYEQYF	TGCGCCAGCAGCCAAGATCAAGGACAGGGGGCCTACGAGCAGTACTTC
TRBD2	TRBJ2-5	TRBV20-1	-	CSARGGETQYF	TGCAGTGCTAGGGGAGGGGAGACCCAGTACTTC
TRBD1	TRBJ1-4	TRBV7-9	-	CASSSLSGTANEKLFF	TGTGCCAGCAGCTCGCTTTCCGGGACAGCTAATGAAAAACTGTTTTTT
-	TRBJ2-7	TRBV28	once	CASSLSFRRPYEQYF	TGTGCCAGCAGTTTATCGTTCAGGAGACCCTACGAGCAGTACTTC
TRBD1	TRBJ1-3	TRBV5-1	-	CASSTIFGTDSGNTIYF	TGCGCCAGCAGCACCATCTTCGGGACAGACTCTGGAAACACCATATATTTT
TRBD2	TRBJ2-7	TRBV28	once	CASSPPPAGVREQYF	TGTGCCAGCAGTCCTCCGCCAGCGGGAGTCCGCGAGCAGTACTTC
-	TRBJ2-7	TRBV21-1	-	CARKDSSYEQYF	TGTGCCAGGAAGGACAGCTCCTACGAGCAGTACTTC
TRBD2	TRBJ2-1	TRBV5-1	-	CASSLLAGGPVNEQFF	TGCGCCAGCAGCTTACTAGCGGGAGGGCCGGTGAATGAGCAGTTCTTC
TRBD2	TRBJ2-5	TRBV28	few	CASSLAGGGGTQYF	TGTGCCAGCAGTTTAGCCGGAGGCGGGGGGACCCAGTACTTC